This passage covers 16 T cell receptor beta chains from one sample sequenced in a study of T cell responses to AZD1222 COVID-19 vaccine. Only in-frame clones appear in the TCRdb table, and some are missing; sequencing was by immunoSEQ multiplex PCR. Found here are about 100,000 clones, about 87% of them singletons; the top ten hold roughly 15%. The material sequenced was peripheral blood, taken on day 0 of AZD1222 vaccination. Receptor source: an adult in good health.

This clone was seen only a few times. In DNA form, the CDR3 reads TGTGCCAGCAGCTTAGTAACGGAAGAGACCCAGTACTTC. This gives the protein CASSLVTEETQYF. This rearrangement joins TRBV7-9 to TRBJ2-5, with D unclear. The CDR3 has 13 amino acids. V lost 1 base and J 3 bases, leaving 6 bases between the germline ends. In germline, CDR1 is SEHNR, CDR2 FQNEAQ (reference sequence).

The chain is built from TRBV19 and TRBJ2-5, with 13 bases fitting TRBD2. Unmatched junction bases numbered 3, after V lost 4 bases and J lost 4 bases. Germline V gene data show CDR1 as LNHDA and CDR2 as SQIVND (reference sequence). The CDR3 covers 15 residues. The CDR3 sequence is CASSTRTSGGETQYF. CDR3 nucleotides: TGTGCCAGTAGTACCCGGACTAGCGGGGGAGAGACCCAGTACTTC.

V usage is TRBV2 and J usage is TRBJ1-5, with TRBD1 matching 12 bases. The CDR3 is 16 residues long. Germline CDR1 and CDR2: SNHLY and FYNNEI. Trimming took 9 bases from V and 4 from J; bases not matched to a gene: 10. CDR3 sequence reads: CASGTGTGGLNQPQHF. DNA for the CDR3: TGTGCCAGTGGGACCGGGACAGGGGGCTTAAATCAGCCCCAGCATTTT.

V is TRBV5-1 and J is TRBJ1-2; 9 bases agree with TRBD1. The CDR3 totals 13 residues. CDR1 SGHRS and CDR2 YFSETQ come from the germline V gene. V shed 0 bases, J shed 11 bases, and the junction held 5 bases outside the gene matches. CDR3 sequence reads: CASSLAADRGYTF. The CDR3 nucleotides are TGCGCCAGCAGCTTGGCGGCGGACAGGGGATACACCTTC.

V is TRBV18 and J is TRBJ1-3; 7 bases line up with TRBD1. CDR3 size: 14 residues. J lost 8 bases, V lost 5 bases, and 9 bases had no gene match. Germline CDR1 KGHSH, CDR2 LQKENI. CDR3 residues: CASSAGQAGDTIYF. The CDR3 DNA reads as TGTGCCAGCTCAGCCGGACAGGCAGGGGACACCATATATTTT.

The chain links TRBV6-5 to TRBJ1-2, with a weak D call TRBD1 (6 bases). V was pared by 7 bases and J by 7 bases, with 13 bases between. The CDR3 is made up of 12 amino acids. CDR1 is MNHEY, CDR2 SVGAGI, per germline. The CDR3 here is CASTGGSFGYTF. The CDR3 coding sequence is TGTGCCAGCACGGGGGGCAGTTTTGGCTACACCTTC.

J is TRBJ1-5 and V is TRBV28; the D is unclear. The germline V and J ends were trimmed by 6 bases and 8 bases, with 23 bases remaining between them. The germline V gene encodes CDR1 MDHEN and CDR2 SYDVKM. The CDR3 length is 16 residues. The CDR3 loop reads CASSYHRALLVEPQHF. CDR3 nucleotide sequence: TGTGCCAGCAGCTACCACCGGGCCCTCCTCGTGGAGCCCCAGCATTTT.

The chain uses TRBV11-2 and TRBJ2-3; weak D call: TRBD1 (7 bases). V lost 5 bases and J 4 bases, leaving 22 bases between the germline ends. Germline V lookup: CDR1 SGHAT, CDR2 FQNNGV. The length of the CDR3 is 17 residues. CDR3 nucleotides: TGTGCCAGCAGCCCCCACAGGGGAGGAATCAGCGCAGATACGCAGTATTTT. Its translation: CASSPHRGGISADTQYF.

The chain couples TRBV5-1 to TRBJ2-7; no firm D call. Trimming cost V 1 base and J 6 bases, with 5 bases left between them. Germline V gene sequence: CDR1 SGHRS, CDR2 YFSETQ. The CDR3 has 11 residues. The DNA for the CDR3 is TGCGCCAGCAGCTTGAATGTCGAGCAGTACTTC. Encoded protein: CASSLNVEQYF.

V and J are TRBV14 and TRBJ2-7, with a possible D match to TRBD2 (7 bases). CDR3 length: 15 amino acids. Trimming cost V 5 bases and J 1 base, with 15 bases left between them. Germline-derived CDR1 and CDR2 are SGHDN and FVKESK. Written as DNA, the CDR3 is TGTGCCAGCAGCTTTGGGGGGGCGACTTCCTACGAGCAGTACTTC. Translation: CASSFGGATSYEQYF.

This chain joins TRBV6-5 and TRBJ1-2; D unresolved. Germline assignment: CDR1 MNHEY and CDR2 SVGAGI. Trimming removed 2 bases at V and 3 bases at J, with 13 bases between. The CDR3 consists of 15 residues. The chain's CDR3 is CASSYQIPPDYGYTF. The CDR3 DNA reads as TGTGCCAGCAGTTACCAGATCCCGCCTGACTATGGCTACACCTTC.

This clone has more than one count but fewer than ten. The chain recombines TRBV6-2 or TRBV6-3 with TRBJ2-2; D is ambiguous. CDR1 MNHEY and CDR2 SVGEGT come from the germline V gene. The V gene lost 2 bases and the J gene lost 7 bases, with 5 bases spanning the gap. This CDR3 has 12 amino acids. The CDR3 nucleotides are TGTGCCAGCAGTTACGTGAACGGGGAGCTGTTTTTT. It yields the protein CASSYVNGELFF.

The J gene is TRBJ1-6, the V gene TRBV7-2; D is unclear. Trimming took 2 bases from V and 8 from J, leaving 7 bases between them. CDR1 and CDR2 from the germline V gene are SGHTA and FQGNSA. The CDR3 is 13 residues long. The CDR3 DNA is TGTGCCAGCAGCTTAACTCCTGATTCACCCCTCCACTTT. Its translation: CASSLTPDSPLHF.

Written as DNA, the CDR3 is TGTGCCAGCAGCTTAACACTGGGAAACACCATATATTTT. This sequence encodes CASSLTLGNTIYF. The chain is built from TRBV7-3 and TRBJ1-3; no reliable D call. This CDR3 comprises 13 residues. CDR1 is SGHTA and CDR2 is FQGTGA in the germline V gene. Trimming shortened V by 0 bases and J by 4 bases, and 4 bases separated the two germline ends. Filled out from reference TRBV7-3 and TRBJ1-3, the complete variable domain reads GAGVSQTPSNKVTEKGKYVELRCDPISGHTALYWYRQSLGQGPEFLIYFQGTGAADDSGLPNDRFFAVRPEGSVSTLKIQRTERGDSAVYLCASSLTLGNTIYFGEGSWLTVV.

The chain couples TRBV18 to TRBJ2-2; D is unresolved. V lost 3 bases and J 1 base, leaving 9 bases between the germline ends. There are 15 residues in the CDR3. The germline V gene encodes CDR1 KGHSH and CDR2 LQKENI. Here the CDR3 DNA reads TGTGCCAGCTCACCGTTTCTTGAGAACACCGGGGAGCTGTTTTTT. It codes for CASSPFLENTGELFF.

This sequence joins TRBV6-5 and TRBJ1-1; 7 bases agree with TRBD1. From germline, CDR1 is MNHEY and CDR2 SVGAGI. The CDR3 runs 14 residues. With V trimmed by 11 bases and J by 3 bases, 12 bases remained unmatched. The DNA of the CDR3 is TGTGCCTCAACGCCCGGGACAGCATACACTGAAGCTTTCTTT. This translates into CASTPGTAYTEAFF.